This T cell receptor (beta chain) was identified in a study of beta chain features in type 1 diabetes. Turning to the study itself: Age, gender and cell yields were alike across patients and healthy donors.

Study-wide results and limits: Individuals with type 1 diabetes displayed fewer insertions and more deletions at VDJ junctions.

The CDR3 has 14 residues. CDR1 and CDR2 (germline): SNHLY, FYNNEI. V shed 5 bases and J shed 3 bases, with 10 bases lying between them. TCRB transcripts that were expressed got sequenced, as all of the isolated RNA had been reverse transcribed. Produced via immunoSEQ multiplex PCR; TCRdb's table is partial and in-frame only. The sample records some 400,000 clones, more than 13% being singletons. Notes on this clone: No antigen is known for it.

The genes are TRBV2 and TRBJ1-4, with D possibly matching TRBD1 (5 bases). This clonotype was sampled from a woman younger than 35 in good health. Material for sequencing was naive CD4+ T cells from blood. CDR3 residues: CASSPSTANEKLFF. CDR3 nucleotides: TGTGCCAGCAGTCCCTCGACAGCTAATGAAAAACTGTTTTTT.